The source of this T cell receptor beta chain is a study of T cells in Graves' hyperthyroidism and ophthalmopathy. The germline V gene encodes CDR1 MDHEN and CDR2 SYDVKM. Trimming pared 3 bases from V and 3 bases from J, leaving 14 bases between. The CDR3 has 15 amino acids. Of note for this clonotype: Its cognate antigen is unknown.

Overall study findings and caveats: Expanded thyroid clonotypes (above 0.001) were mostly also found in blood. The model foresaw ophthalmopathy a median about 6.1 months prior to onset.

Researchers amplified the TCR beta CDR3 regions from RNA transcripts. The TCR CDR3 was amplified in a first-round RT-PCR using the HTBI primer set. From the multiplex PCR reads, TCRdb called clonotypes with MiXCR, one entry per CDR3 protein. The table has around 700,000 distinct CDR3 sequences, roughly 20% seen once; the top ten hold 15% to 20%. A patient was excluded if there was uncontrolled infection, other autoimmune disease, pregnancy or lactation. The blood sample predates any ophthalmopathy symptoms, coming from first hyperthyroidism diagnosis. This TCR was recovered from a woman aged 45-59 years with Graves' hyperthyroidism that later progressed to Graves' ophthalmopathy. Material for sequencing was blood. The chain uses TRBV28 and TRBJ1-2; D uncertain. This chain's CDR3 is CASSLRRKAHYGYTF. CDR3 bases: TGTGCCAGCAGTTTGAGGCGCAAGGCCCACTATGGCTACACCTTC.